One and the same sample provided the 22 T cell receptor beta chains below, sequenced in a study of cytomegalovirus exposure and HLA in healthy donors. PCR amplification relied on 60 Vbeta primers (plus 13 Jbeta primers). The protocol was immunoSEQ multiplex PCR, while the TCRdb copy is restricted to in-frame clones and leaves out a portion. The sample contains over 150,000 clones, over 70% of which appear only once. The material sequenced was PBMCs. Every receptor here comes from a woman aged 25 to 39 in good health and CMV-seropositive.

CDR3 coding DNA: TGTGCCAGCAGCCTCACCGGGGAGCTGTTTTTT. It is translated as CASSLTGELFF. The J gene is TRBJ2-2, the V gene TRBV7-9; unclear D gene. Trimming removed 5 bases from V and 4 bases from J, with 2 bases in between. In germline, CDR1 is SEHNR, CDR2 FQNEAQ (reference sequence). This CDR3 contains 11 residues.

CDR3 nucleotide sequence: TGTGCCAGCAGTTTAGCCGGAGGGGAGCGGGGTACCTACGAGCAGTACTTC. It translates to CASSLAGGERGTYEQYF. The chain is built from TRBV27 and TRBJ2-7; 7 bases fit TRBD2. CDR3 length equals 17 residues. Trimming at V came to 2 bases and at J to 2 bases, leaving 12 bases not matched to a gene. Germline loops: CDR1 MNHEY, CDR2 SMNVEV (reference sequence).

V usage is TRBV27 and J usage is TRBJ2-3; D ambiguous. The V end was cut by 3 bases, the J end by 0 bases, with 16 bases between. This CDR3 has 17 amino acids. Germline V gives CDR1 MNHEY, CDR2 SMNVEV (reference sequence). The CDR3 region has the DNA TGTGCCAGCAGTTTCACCCACCCGCGAGCTAGCACAGATACGCAGTATTTT. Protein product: CASSFTHPRASTDTQYF.

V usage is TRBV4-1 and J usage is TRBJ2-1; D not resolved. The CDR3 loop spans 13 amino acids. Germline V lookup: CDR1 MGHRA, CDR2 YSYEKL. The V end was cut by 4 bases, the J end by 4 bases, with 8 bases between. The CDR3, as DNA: TGCGCCAGCAGCCCCGCGTCTTACAATGAGCAGTTCTTC. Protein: CASSPASYNEQFF.

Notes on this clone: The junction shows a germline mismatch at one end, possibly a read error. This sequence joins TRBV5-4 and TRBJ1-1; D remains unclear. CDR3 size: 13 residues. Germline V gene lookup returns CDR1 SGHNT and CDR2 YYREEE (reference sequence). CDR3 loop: CAGSLYVDTEAFF. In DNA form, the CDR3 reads TGTGCCGGCAGCTTGTACGTAGACACTGAAGCTTTCTTT. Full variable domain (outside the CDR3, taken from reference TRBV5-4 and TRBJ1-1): ETGVTQSPTHLIKTRGQQVTLRCSSQSGHNTVSWYQQALGQGPQFIFQYYREEENGRGNFPPRFSGLQFPNYSSELNVNALELDDSALYLCAGSLYVDTEAFFGQGTRLTVV.

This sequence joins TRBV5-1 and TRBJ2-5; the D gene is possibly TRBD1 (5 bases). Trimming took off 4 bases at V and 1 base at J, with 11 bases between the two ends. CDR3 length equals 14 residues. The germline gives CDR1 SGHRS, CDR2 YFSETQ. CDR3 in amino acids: CASSPETVQETQYF. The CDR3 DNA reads TGCGCCAGCAGCCCCGAGACAGTCCAAGAGACCCAGTACTTC.

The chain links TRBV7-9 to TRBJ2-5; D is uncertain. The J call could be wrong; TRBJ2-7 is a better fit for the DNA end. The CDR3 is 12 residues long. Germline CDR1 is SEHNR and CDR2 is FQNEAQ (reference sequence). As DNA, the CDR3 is TGTGCCAGCAGCTTATACCCCTACGAGCAGTACTTC. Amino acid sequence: CASSLYPYEQYF.

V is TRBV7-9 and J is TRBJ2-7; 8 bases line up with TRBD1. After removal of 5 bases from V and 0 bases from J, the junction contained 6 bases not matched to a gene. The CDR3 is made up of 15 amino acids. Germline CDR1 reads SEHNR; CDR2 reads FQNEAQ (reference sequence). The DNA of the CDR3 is TGTGCCAGCAGCGGGAGGACAGGGAACTCCTACGAGCAGTACTTC. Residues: CASSGRTGNSYEQYF.

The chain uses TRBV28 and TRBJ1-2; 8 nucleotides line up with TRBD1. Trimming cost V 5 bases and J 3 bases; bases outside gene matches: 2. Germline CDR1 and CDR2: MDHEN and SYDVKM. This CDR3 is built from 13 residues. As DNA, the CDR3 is TGTGCCAGCAGTCCGGGACAGGACTATGGCTACACCTTC. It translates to CASSPGQDYGYTF.

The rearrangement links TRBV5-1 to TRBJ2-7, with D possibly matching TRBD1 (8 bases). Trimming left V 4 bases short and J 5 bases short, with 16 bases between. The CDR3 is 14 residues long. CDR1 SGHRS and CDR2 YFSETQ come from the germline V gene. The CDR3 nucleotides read TGCGCCAGCAGCAGCGGGGACAGGCGAGACGAGCAGTACTTC. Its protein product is CASSSGDRRDEQYF.

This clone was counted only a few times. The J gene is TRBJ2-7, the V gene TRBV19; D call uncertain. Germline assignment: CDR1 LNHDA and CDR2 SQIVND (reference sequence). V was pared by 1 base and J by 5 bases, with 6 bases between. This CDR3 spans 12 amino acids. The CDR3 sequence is CASSIGIDEQYF. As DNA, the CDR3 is TGTGCCAGTAGTATAGGTATTGACGAGCAGTACTTC.

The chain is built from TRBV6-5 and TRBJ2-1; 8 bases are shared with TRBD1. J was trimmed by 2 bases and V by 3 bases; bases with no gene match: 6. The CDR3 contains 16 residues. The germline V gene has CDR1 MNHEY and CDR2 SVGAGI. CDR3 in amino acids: CASSYRQGLPYNEQFF. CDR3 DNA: TGTGCCAGCAGTTATCGACAGGGGCTACCCTACAATGAGCAGTTCTTC.

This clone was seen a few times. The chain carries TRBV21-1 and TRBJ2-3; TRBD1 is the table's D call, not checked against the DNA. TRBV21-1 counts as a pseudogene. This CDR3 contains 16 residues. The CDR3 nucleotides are TGTGCCAGCAGCAAACCCCGGGACAGGGGTTGGGATACGCAGTATTTT. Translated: CASSKPRDRGWDTQYF.

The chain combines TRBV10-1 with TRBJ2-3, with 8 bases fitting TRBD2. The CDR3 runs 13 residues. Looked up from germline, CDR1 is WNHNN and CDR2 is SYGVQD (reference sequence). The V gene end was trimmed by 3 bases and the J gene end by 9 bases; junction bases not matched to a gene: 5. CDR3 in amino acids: CASSDGTRGTQYF. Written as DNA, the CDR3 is TGCGCCAGCAGTGACGGGACTAGAGGGACGCAGTATTTT.

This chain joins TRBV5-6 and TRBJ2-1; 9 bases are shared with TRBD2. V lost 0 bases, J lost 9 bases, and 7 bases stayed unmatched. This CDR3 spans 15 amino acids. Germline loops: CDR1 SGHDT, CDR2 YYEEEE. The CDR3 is CASSLVASGIGEQFF. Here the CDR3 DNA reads TGTGCCAGCAGCTTGGTGGCTAGCGGGATCGGTGAGCAGTTCTTC.

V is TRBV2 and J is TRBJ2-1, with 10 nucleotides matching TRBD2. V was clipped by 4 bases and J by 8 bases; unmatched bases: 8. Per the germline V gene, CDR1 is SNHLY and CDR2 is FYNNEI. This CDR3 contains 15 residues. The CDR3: CASSARSGRSDEQFF. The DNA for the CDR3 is TGTGCCAGCAGTGCCCGTAGCGGGAGGTCGGATGAGCAGTTCTTC. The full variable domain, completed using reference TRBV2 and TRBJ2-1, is EPEVTQTPSHQVTQMGQEVILRCVPISNHLYFYWYRQILGQKVEFLVSFYNNEISEKSEIFDDQFSVERPDGSNFTLKIRSTKLEDSAMYFCASSARSGRSDEQFFGPGTRLTVL.

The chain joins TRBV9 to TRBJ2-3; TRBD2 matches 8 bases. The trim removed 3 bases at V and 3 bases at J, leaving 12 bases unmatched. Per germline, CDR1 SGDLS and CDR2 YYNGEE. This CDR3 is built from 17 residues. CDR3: CASSAGLAPTGTDTQYF. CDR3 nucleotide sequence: TGTGCCAGCAGCGCCGGACTAGCCCCCACAGGGACAGATACGCAGTATTTT.

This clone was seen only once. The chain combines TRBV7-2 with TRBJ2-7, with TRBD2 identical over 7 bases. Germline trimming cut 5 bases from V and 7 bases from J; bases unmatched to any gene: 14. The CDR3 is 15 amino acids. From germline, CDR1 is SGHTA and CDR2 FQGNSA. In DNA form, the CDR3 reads TGTGCCAGCAGCGACCGACTAGCACCAACGGGGGAGCAGTACTTC. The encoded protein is CASSDRLAPTGEQYF.

DNA for the CDR3: TGTGCCAGCAGATCGGGACTAGCGGGTTCCACAGATACGCAGTATTTT. Its protein product is CASRSGLAGSTDTQYF. The chain joins TRBV7-9 to TRBJ2-3; 12 positions agree with TRBD2. Germline-derived CDR1 and CDR2 are SEHNR and FQNEAQ (reference sequence). The CDR3 totals 16 residues. V was clipped by 6 bases and J by 2 bases; unmatched bases: 6.

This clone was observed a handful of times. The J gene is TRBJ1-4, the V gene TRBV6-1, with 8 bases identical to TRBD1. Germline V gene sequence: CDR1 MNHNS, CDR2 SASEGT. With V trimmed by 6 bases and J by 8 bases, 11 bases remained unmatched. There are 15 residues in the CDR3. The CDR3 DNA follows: TGTGCCAGCAGCTCAACAGGGGGTCTTAGGGAAAAACTGTTTTTT. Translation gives CASSSTGGLREKLFF.

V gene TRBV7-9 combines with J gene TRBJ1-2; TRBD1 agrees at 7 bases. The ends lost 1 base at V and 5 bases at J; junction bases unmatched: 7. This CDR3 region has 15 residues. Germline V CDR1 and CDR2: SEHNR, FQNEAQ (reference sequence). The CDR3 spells CASSLDQGDLYGYTF. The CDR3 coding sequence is TGTGCCAGCAGCTTAGATCAGGGGGATTTGTATGGCTACACCTTC. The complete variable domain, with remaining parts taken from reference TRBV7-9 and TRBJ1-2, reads DTGVSQNPRHKITKRGQNVTFRCDPISEHNRLYWYRQTLGQGPEFLTYFQNEAQLEKSRLLSDRFSAERPKGSFSTLEIQRTEQGDSAMYLCASSLDQGDLYGYTFGSGTRLTVV.

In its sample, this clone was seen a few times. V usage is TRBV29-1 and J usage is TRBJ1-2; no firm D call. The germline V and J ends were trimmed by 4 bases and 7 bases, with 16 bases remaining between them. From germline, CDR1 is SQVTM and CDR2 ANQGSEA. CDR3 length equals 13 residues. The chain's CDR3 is CSVAGSLERGYTF. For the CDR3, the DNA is TGCAGCGTTGCTGGGTCCTTAGAGCGTGGCTACACCTTC.